This entry lists 13 T cell receptor beta chains sequenced from one sample in a study of blood T cells in healthy people across ages. The second PCR ran roughly 6 to 11 cycles with a sample-barcoded 5' primer and J-beta primers. Via MiXCR, TCRdb re-called the 5' RACE reads, giving one row per CDR3 protein. The sample yields more than 650,000 distinct CDR3 sequences, about a fifth seen once. Sequenced material: blood. The origin of the receptors is a man in his 70s in good health.

This clonotype was picked up a small number of times. This chain links TRBV27 with TRBJ2-5, with TRBD2 matching 14 bases. The J call may be incorrect, as the DNA end agrees better with TRBJ2-7. The CDR3 extends over 17 amino acids. The germline CDR1 and CDR2 sequences are MNHEY and SMNVEV (reference sequence). CDR3 nucleotide sequence: TGTGCCAGCAGCCCCGGGACTAGCGGGGGCCGGTTGTACGAGCAGTACTTC. Amino acid sequence: CASSPGTSGGRLYEQYF.

V usage is TRBV9 and J usage is TRBJ2-7, with 9 bases matching TRBD1. The DNA matches TRBJ2-5 better at its end, which makes the J call doubtful. This CDR3 contains 15 residues. CDR1 and CDR2 from the germline V gene are SGDLS and YYNGEE. The CDR3 here is CASSLEGQGGETQYF. DNA for the CDR3: TGTGCCAGCAGCCTCGAGGGACAGGGCGGAGAGACCCAGTACTTC.

This clonotype was counted many times. V is TRBV20-1 and J is TRBJ2-7; no clear D. V was shortened by 3 bases and J by 0 bases, with 12 bases between the two germline ends. CDR3 length equals 14 residues. Germline CDR1 DFQATT, CDR2 SNEGSKA (reference sequence). The CDR3 coding sequence is TGCAGTGCTAGCTCGACCAGGAGCTCCTACGAGCAGTACTTC. Its protein is CSASSTRSSYEQYF.

This clonotype has just a few counts. The chain links TRBV5-6 to TRBJ2-1, with TRBD1 matching over 12 bases. Germline CDR1 and CDR2: SGHDT and YYEEEE. The CDR3 contains 15 residues. After removal of 2 bases from V and 8 bases from J, the junction contained 5 bases not matched to a gene. The CDR3 DNA reads TGTGCCAGCAGCTTCCCGGGACAGGGGGCCCATGAGCAGTTCTTC. It is translated as CASSFPGQGAHEQFF.

This chain joins TRBV6-1 and TRBJ1-5, with D perhaps matching TRBD1 (6 bases). Deletions cut 7 bases from V and 3 bases from J, with 13 bases between. CDR3 length equals 14 residues. Germline CDR1 is MNHNS and CDR2 is SASEGT. The CDR3 loop is CASKGGQDNQPQHF. CDR3 in DNA: TGTGCCAGCAAGGGGGGGCAGGACAATCAGCCCCAGCATTTT.

This chain links TRBV20-1 with TRBJ2-4; D is undetermined. V gave up 6 bases and J gave up 0 bases, with 9 bases separating them. The CDR3 sequence is 13 residues long. The V gene's germline CDR1 is DFQATT and CDR2 SNEGSKA (reference sequence). DNA for the CDR3: TGCAGTGCCCGGATTCTAGCCAAAAACATTCAGTACTTC. It codes for CSARILAKNIQYF.

This clonotype was seen only a few times. CDR3 loop: CSARPRLEAFF. CDR3 DNA sequence: TGCAGTGCTAGGCCTAGACTTGAAGCTTTCTTT. The V call is TRBV20-1, the J call TRBJ1-1; no definite D call. Trimming left V 3 bases short and J 7 bases short, with 9 bases between. This CDR3 comprises 11 residues. Germline V gene lookup returns CDR1 DFQATT and CDR2 SNEGSKA (reference sequence).

The sample holds a few counts of this clonotype. This chain links TRBV6-6 with TRBJ1-5; possible D gene TRBD1, 5 bases. There are 15 residues in the CDR3. The germline V gene has CDR1 MNHNY and CDR2 SVGAGI (reference sequence). V lost 2 bases and J 5 bases, leaving 13 bases between the germline ends. Here the CDR3 reads CASSYPRGVDQPQHF. CDR3 in DNA: TGTGCCAGCAGTTACCCACGGGGGGTGGATCAGCCCCAGCATTTT.

The chain employs TRBV14 and TRBJ2-5; the D gene is possibly TRBD1 (6 bases). The CDR3 length is 12 residues. Germline CDR1 and CDR2: SGHDN and FVKESK. V gave up 4 bases and J gave up 7 bases, with 10 bases separating them. The CDR3 sequence is CASSLTGPTQYF. The CDR3 region has the DNA TGTGCCAGCAGCCTGACAGGACCGACCCAGTACTTC.

This clonotype was seen more than once but under ten times. The J gene is TRBJ2-3, the V gene TRBV10-3; 10 bases map to TRBD1. This CDR3 has 16 residues. Per germline, CDR1 ENHRY and CDR2 SYGVKD. J was trimmed by 3 bases and V by 6 bases; bases with no gene match: 9. The CDR3 DNA reads TGTGCCATCAGCAAACCCCCGGGACAGGGGACAGATACGCAGTATTTT. Its translation is CAISKPPGQGTDTQYF.

The CDR3 nucleotides read TGCAGTGCCCAGAGCATGGGGGCCACTCAAGAGACCCAGTACTTC. It translates to CSAQSMGATQETQYF. This chain uses TRBV20-1 with TRBJ2-5; D possibly corresponds to TRBD1 (6 bases). Germline CDR1 reads DFQATT; CDR2 reads SNEGSKA (reference sequence). V was shortened by 6 bases and J by 2 bases, with 19 bases between the two germline ends. The CDR3 totals 15 residues.

This clonotype was picked up a small number of times. This chain uses TRBV12-3 or TRBV12-4 with TRBJ2-7; D gene unclear. The CDR3 is made up of 12 amino acids. V dropped 3 bases and J dropped 3 bases, with 6 bases sitting between them. CDR3 region: CASSFGNYEQYF. The CDR3 DNA reads TGTGCCAGCAGTTTTGGGAACTACGAGCAGTACTTC.

The chain has TRBV6-6 and TRBJ2-3; TRBD2 matches at 7 bases. CDR3 size: 15 residues. The V gene end was trimmed by 2 bases and the J gene end by 3 bases; junction bases not matched to a gene: 5. The germline V gene encodes CDR1 MNHNY and CDR2 SVGAGI (reference sequence). The CDR3, as DNA: TGTGCCAGCAGTTACCGGGGGGAACTTACAGATACGCAGTATTTT. It is translated as CASSYRGELTDTQYF.